The rows below give T cell receptor beta chains drawn from one sample of a study of T cell responses to AZD1222 COVID-19 vaccine. Here immunoSEQ multiplex PCR was the method, and the copy in TCRdb shows in-frame clones only, minus some. The sample lists 150,000 to 200,000 clones; around 87% were seen once. Here the sequenced sample was peripheral blood, taken on day 0 of MenACWY control vaccination. Receptors originate from an adult in good health. The CDR3 runs from the conserved cysteine through the conserved F or W. D genes are given only for firm matches. Size values are once, few and many counts, or a class for expanded clones, and some rows have none.

clone_size	v_call	d_call	j_call	cdr3_aa	cdr3_nt
-	TRBV28	-	TRBJ1-6	CASSPAAVNNSPLHF	TGTGCCAGCAGTCCTGCGGCAGTTAATAATTCACCCCTCCACTTT
-	TRBV2	-	TRBJ2-7	CASSEGGPRESVDEQYF	TGTGCCAGCAGTGAAGGAGGGCCAAGGGAGTCGGTCGACGAGCAGTACTTC
-	TRBV5-1	-	TRBJ2-5	CASSSGRVQETQYF	TGCGCCAGCAGCTCCGGAAGAGTCCAAGAGACCCAGTACTTC
-	TRBV5-1	TRBD1	TRBJ1-3	CASSLEQGAGNTIYF	TGCGCCAGCAGCTTGGAACAGGGGGCTGGAAACACCATATATTTT
-	TRBV14	TRBD2	TRBJ2-1	CASSQPGLAGFF	TGTGCCAGCAGCCAGCCGGGACTAGCTGGGTTCTTC
few	TRBV19	-	TRBJ1-1	CASTMGNTEAFF	TGTGCCAGTACTATGGGGAACACTGAAGCTTTCTTT
-	TRBV5-1	-	TRBJ2-1	CASSFQGEYNEQFF	TGCGCCAGCAGCTTTCAGGGAGAATACAATGAGCAGTTCTTC
-	TRBV3-1/TRBV3-2	-	TRBJ1-5	CASSPDRQFNQPQHF	TGTGCCAGCAGCCCTGACCGACAGTTCAATCAGCCCCAGCATTTT
-	TRBV7-6	-	TRBJ1-4	CASSLGNILAGASNEKLFF	TGTGCCAGCAGCTTAGGGAATATTCTAGCGGGGGCATCGAATGAAAAACTGTTTTTT
-	TRBV6-4	TRBD2	TRBJ2-2	CASSELAGVTGELFF	TGTGCCAGCAGTGAACTAGCGGGAGTCACCGGGGAGCTGTTTTTT
-	TRBV6-5	-	TRBJ2-1	CASTLTGTQNEQFF	TGTGCCAGCACCTTGACCGGGACCCAGAATGAGCAGTTCTTC
-	TRBV28	TRBD1	TRBJ1-5	CASSLARGRQPQHF	TGTGCCAGCAGTTTGGCCAGGGGGCGGCAGCCCCAGCATTTT
once	TRBV18	-	TRBJ2-7	CASSPDSYEQYF	TGTGCCAGCTCACCCGACTCCTACGAGCAGTACTTC
-	TRBV21-1	-	TRBJ1-4	CASRVPANEKLFF	TGTGCCAGCCGGGTTCCGGCTAATGAAAAACTGTTTTTT
-	TRBV9	TRBD2	TRBJ2-1	CASSGRVAGASSYNEQFF	TGTGCCAGCAGCGGGAGAGTAGCGGGAGCCAGCTCCTACAATGAGCAGTTCTTC
-	TRBV2	-	TRBJ2-3	CASTTRLTEVSTDTQYF	TGTGCCAGCACTACGCGGCTGACAGAAGTTTCCACAGATACGCAGTATTTT
-	TRBV20-1	-	TRBJ1-2	CSARDPDVGGF	TGCAGTGCTAGAGACCCGGACGTGGGGGGCTTC
-	TRBV5-8	-	TRBJ2-7	CASSPLEYEQYF	TGTGCCAGCAGCCCCCTCGAATACGAGCAGTACTTC
once	TRBV6-2/TRBV6-3	-	TRBJ2-1	CASSRDFYNEQFF	TGTGCCAGCAGTCGGGATTTCTACAATGAGCAGTTCTTC
-	TRBV28	TRBD1	TRBJ1-6	CASSTSTGGSPLHF	TGTGCCAGCAGTACATCGACAGGGGGTTCACCCCTCCACTTT
-	TRBV2	-	TRBJ2-6	CASSRGARANVLTF	TGTGCCAGCAGTAGGGGGGCGCGGGCCAACGTCCTGACTTTC
-	TRBV11-2	TRBD1	TRBJ1-6	CASSSGQGNPPLHF	TGTGCCAGCAGCTCGGGACAGGGAAACCCACCCCTCCACTTT
-	TRBV3-1/TRBV3-2	TRBD2	TRBJ2-3	CASSQGPRLAGRTDTQYF	TGTGCCAGCAGCCAAGGCCCGAGACTAGCGGGAAGGACAGATACGCAGTATTTT
-	TRBV7-2	-	TRBJ2-7	CASSPRGGPSSYEQYF	TGTGCCAGCAGCCCCCGTGGAGGACCGAGCTCCTACGAGCAGTACTTC
-	TRBV9	TRBD1	TRBJ1-2	CASSVEAGGAYGYTF	TGTGCCAGCAGCGTAGAGGCAGGGGGCGCGTATGGCTACACCTTC
-	TRBV5-1	-	TRBJ1-4	CASSLEQRGEKLFF	TGCGCCAGCAGCTTGGAGCAGAGGGGTGAAAAACTGTTTTTT
few	TRBV18	-	TRBJ1-2	CASSPPEGIYYGYTF	TGTGCCAGCTCACCACCGGAGGGGATCTACTATGGCTACACCTTC
-	TRBV10-3	-	TRBJ2-2	CAISEGRESTGELFF	TGTGCCATCAGTGAAGGGCGGGAAAGCACCGGGGAGCTGTTTTTT
-	TRBV2	TRBD2	TRBJ2-1	CASTARLADSWGYNEQFF	TGTGCCAGCACCGCCAGACTAGCGGACTCATGGGGTTACAATGAGCAGTTCTTC
-	TRBV11-2	-	TRBJ2-2	CASSLRLRGELFF	TGTGCCAGCAGCTTAAGGTTGAGGGGGGAGCTGTTTTTT
-	TRBV7-6	TRBD1	TRBJ2-7	CASSLARGRDEQYF	TGTGCCAGCAGCTTAGCCAGGGGGCGCGACGAGCAGTACTTC
-	TRBV5-1	-	TRBJ1-4	CASTLVFGEKLFF	TGCGCCAGCACCTTGGTGTTCGGTGAAAAACTGTTTTTT
-	TRBV5-1	TRBD2	TRBJ2-2	CASSLTASGSSFDTGELFF	TGCGCCAGCAGCTTGACGGCTAGCGGGAGTTCTTTTGACACCGGGGAGCTGTTTTTT
-	TRBV4-3	-	TRBJ1-4	CASSQHTGFNLGKLFF	TGCGCCAGCAGCCAACATACAGGGTTTAATCTCGGAAAACTGTTTTTT
-	TRBV28	TRBD1	TRBJ2-3	CASRWTGPQDTQYF	TGTGCCAGCAGATGGACAGGGCCTCAAGATACGCAGTATTTT
-	TRBV2	TRBD2	TRBJ2-7	CASSSGSDDEQYF	TGTGCCAGCAGTAGCGGGAGTGACGACGAGCAGTACTTC
once	TRBV7-8	-	TRBJ2-7	CASRSAYEQYF	TGTGCCAGCAGGTCAGCCTACGAGCAGTACTTC
-	TRBV5-4	TRBD2	TRBJ2-2	CASSSLQGLAGGMNTGELFF	TGTGCCAGCAGCTCACTTCAGGGACTAGCGGGAGGTATGAACACCGGGGAGCTGTTTTTT
-	TRBV30	-	TRBJ1-2	CAWYGQNNYGYTF	TGTGCCTGGTACGGGCAAAACAACTATGGCTACACCTTC
-	TRBV4-3	TRBD2	TRBJ2-3	CASSPLAGGGDTQYF	TGCGCCAGCAGCCCACTAGCGGGGGGGGGAGATACGCAGTATTTT
-	TRBV2	-	TRBJ1-3	CASSEAVTQLYF	TGTGCCAGCAGTGAAGCCGTAACTCAGCTTTATTTT
many	TRBV19	-	TRBJ2-1	CASSILGRNNEQFF	TGTGCCAGTAGTATTTTAGGCAGGAACAATGAGCAGTTCTTC
-	TRBV9	-	TRBJ1-1	CASSVGGTTPEAFF	TGTGCCAGCAGCGTAGGAGGGACAACTCCTGAAGCTTTCTTT
-	TRBV19	-	TRBJ2-1	CASSMSGNEQFF	TGTGCCAGTAGTATGTCGGGCAATGAGCAGTTCTTC
few	TRBV28	-	TRBJ2-7	CASSFGHSNSYEQYF	TGTGCCAGCAGTTTCGGACACTCGAACTCCTACGAGCAGTACTTC
-	TRBV3-1/TRBV3-2	-	TRBJ2-7	CASSQQTYEQYF	TGTGCCAGCAGCCAACAGACCTACGAGCAGTACTTC
-	TRBV19	TRBD1	TRBJ2-1	CASSQDRGSYNEQFF	TGTGCCAGTAGTCAGGACAGGGGCTCCTACAATGAGCAGTTCTTC
-	TRBV6-5	-	TRBJ1-1	CASAPHSEAFF	TGTGCCAGCGCGCCTCACAGTGAAGCTTTCTTT
-	TRBV4-3	-	TRBJ1-6	CASSQDGAVSNSPLHF	TGCGCCAGCAGCCAAGATGGGGCCGTAAGCAATTCACCCCTCCACTTT
few	TRBV6-1	TRBD1	TRBJ2-3	CASSEMAGGATDTQYF	TGTGCCAGCAGTGAAATGGCAGGGGGCGCGACAGATACGCAGTATTTT
-	TRBV4-2	-	TRBJ1-3	CASSQDEMGFSGNTIYF	TGTGCCAGCAGCCAAGACGAGATGGGCTTCTCTGGAAACACCATATATTTT
-	TRBV12-3/TRBV12-4	TRBD1	TRBJ2-7	CASSSTGTYEQYF	TGTGCCAGCAGTTCGACAGGGACCTACGAGCAGTACTTC
few	TRBV10-2	-	TRBJ1-5	CASTGGFSNQPQHF	TGCGCCAGCACCGGGGGATTTAGCAATCAGCCCCAGCATTTT